Below are 20 T cell receptor beta chains sequenced from a single sample in a study of T cell repertoires in cytomegalovirus infection. These TCRs' antigens remain unknown. TCRdb re-derived calls from the reads in MiXCR, one entry per CDR3 protein. The table lists about a million distinct CDR3 sequences, about a third of them singletons. The specimen was cultured CD8+ T cells from PBMCs, collected from culture after CMV antigen stimulation. Source of these receptors: a human donor in good health (CMV status not recorded). Some clones in this sample may be carry-over from other donors' samples.

The chain links TRBV12-3 or TRBV12-4 to TRBJ2-2; D not certain. The V end was cut by 3 bases, the J end by 4 bases, with 12 bases between. This CDR3 contains 15 residues. CDR3 nucleotides: TGTGCCAGCAGTTTCTTCCCCTTTGGCACCGGGGAGCTGTTTTTT. Residues: CASSFFPFGTGELFF.

This clonotype occurred a few times. This sequence joins TRBV19 and TRBJ2-3; D gene uncertain. The V gene's germline CDR1 is LNHDA and CDR2 SQIVND (reference sequence). V lost 3 bases, J lost 4 bases, and 14 bases lay in between. The CDR3 is 15 residues long. DNA for the CDR3: TGTGCCAGTAGTATGCAAGATAGGATCGCAGATACGCAGTATTTT. It yields the protein CASSMQDRIADTQYF.

This clonotype was counted a few times. The chain couples TRBV6-2 or TRBV6-3 to TRBJ2-5; 10 bases are a match to TRBD2. Germline CDR1 reads MNHEY; CDR2 reads SVGEGT. This CDR3 has 16 residues. With V trimmed by 5 bases and J by 5 bases, 11 bases remained unmatched. CDR3 amino acids: CASSRPGLAVGETQYF. As DNA, the CDR3 is TGTGCCAGCAGTCGACCCGGACTAGCGGTCGGTGAGACCCAGTACTTC.

This chain connects TRBV27 to TRBJ2-1; TRBD1 matches at 8 bases. Germline V gene data show CDR1 as MNHEY and CDR2 as SMNVEV (reference sequence). The CDR3 covers 17 residues. With 4 bases clipped from V and 3 bases from J, the junction kept 11 bases outside the gene matches. As DNA, the CDR3 is TGTGCCAGCAGTTCTACCCGGACAGGGAAAAACTACAATGAGCAGTTCTTC. Its protein product is CASSSTRTGKNYNEQFF.

This chain joins TRBV27 and TRBJ2-4; tentatively, D is TRBD1 or TRBD2 (5 bases each). Trimming took 3 bases from V and 6 from J, leaving 9 bases between them. This CDR3 comprises 13 residues. From germline, CDR1 is MNHEY and CDR2 SMNVEV (reference sequence). CDR3 protein: CASSLGPTNIQYF. In nucleotides, the CDR3 is TGTGCCAGCAGTTTGGGACCGACAAACATTCAGTACTTC.

This clonotype was detected only a few times. The CDR3 is CASKANPGYTEAFF. Here the CDR3 DNA reads TGTGCCAGTAAGGCAAACCCGGGGTACACTGAAGCTTTCTTT. The J gene is TRBJ1-1, the V gene TRBV19; no firm D call. The length of the CDR3 is 14 residues. V was pared by 7 bases and J by 3 bases, with 15 bases between. Germline V CDR1 and CDR2: LNHDA, SQIVND (reference sequence).

The V and J genes are TRBV7-9 and TRBJ1-1; 9 positions match TRBD1. Per germline, CDR1 SEHNR and CDR2 FQNEAQ (reference sequence). J was trimmed by 4 bases and V by 5 bases; bases with no gene match: 5. CDR3 length: 14 residues. DNA of the CDR3: TGTGCCAGCAGCCCTGGGACAGGGCTCACTGAAGCTTTCTTT. Its translation is CASSPGTGLTEAFF.

This clonotype was observed at least ten times. The chain employs TRBV7-2 and TRBJ2-7, with a weak D call TRBD2 (6 bases). This CDR3 spans 14 amino acids. The germline gives CDR1 SGHTA, CDR2 FQGNSA. V was cut by 1 base and J by 4 bases, with 11 bases left in between. The CDR3, as DNA: TGTGCCAGCAGCTTAGAGGTGGGGAGGTACGAGCAGTACTTC. Protein sequence: CASSLEVGRYEQYF.

The chain carries TRBV5-6 and TRBJ2-7, with 9 bases lining up with TRBD1. The V gene's germline CDR1 is SGHDT and CDR2 YYEEEE. The trim removed 7 bases at V and 6 bases at J, leaving 5 bases unmatched. There are 12 residues in the CDR3. The CDR3 bases are TGTGCCAGCTGTTCGACAGGGGGCGAGCAGTACGTC. As protein: CASCSTGGEQYV.

This clonotype appeared many times. The genes are TRBV7-8 and TRBJ2-1, with D hard to call. CDR1 is SGHVS, CDR2 FQNEAQ, per germline. Trimming took off 4 bases at V and 8 bases at J, with 12 bases between the two ends. The CDR3 loop spans 13 amino acids. As DNA, the CDR3 is TGTGCCAGCAGCTATGGGCCATCGGATGAGCAGTTCTTC. Translating it yields CASSYGPSDEQFF.

This clonotype was detected only once. A much larger clone differs from this one at a single base, so this may be a read error. This rearrangement joins TRBV7-6 to TRBJ2-1, with 7 bases fitting TRBD1. The germline V gene encodes CDR1 SGHVS and CDR2 FNYEAQ. V lost 5 bases, J lost 0 bases, and 10 bases stayed unmatched. CDR3 length: 17 amino acids. CDR3 DNA: TGTGCCAGCAGCAAGAGACAGGGATTGGGCTCCTACAATGAGCAGTTCTTC. Translation: CASSKRQGLGSYNEQFF.

This clonotype has a handful of counts. The genes are TRBV6-1 and TRBJ1-5, with D hard to call. The CDR3 length is 16 residues. Germline CDR1 is MNHNS and CDR2 is SASEGT. V shed 2 bases and J shed 1 base, with 12 bases lying between them. CDR3 protein: CASSEWGGLSNQPQHF. The CDR3 nucleotides read TGTGCCAGCAGTGAATGGGGAGGGCTGAGCAATCAGCCCCAGCATTTT.

This clonotype appeared many times. This chain links TRBV7-2 with TRBJ1-6; a possible D gene is TRBD1 (6 bases). The CDR3 runs to 15 residues. The V gene's germline CDR1 is SGHTA and CDR2 FQGNSA. The V and J ends lost 3 bases and 10 bases respectively, with 16 bases between them. The CDR3 is CASSLGGATVSPLHF. The CDR3 DNA reads as TGTGCCAGCAGCTTGGGGGGCGCGACCGTCTCACCCCTCCACTTT.

The rearrangement links TRBV6-5 to TRBJ1-1; D not resolved. This CDR3 has 13 amino acids. CDR1 is MNHEY, CDR2 SVGAGI, per germline. The V end was cut by 0 bases, the J end by 2 bases, with 4 bases between. The CDR3 sequence: CASSYSDNTEAFF. The CDR3 DNA reads as TGTGCCAGCAGTTACTCGGACAACACTGAAGCTTTCTTT.

This clonotype was recorded a few times. The V call is TRBV5-6, the J call TRBJ2-1, with 9 bases lining up with TRBD1. J gave up 5 bases and V 7 bases, and 7 bases lay outside the gene matches. CDR1 and CDR2 (germline): SGHDT, YYEEEE. This CDR3 is 14 amino acids long. Written as DNA, the CDR3 is TGTGCCAGCGGAGAACAGGGGGCGAACAATGAGCAGTTCTTC. It codes for CASGEQGANNEQFF.

V usage is TRBV7-9 and J usage is TRBJ1-1, with D tentatively TRBD1 (5 bases). This CDR3 has 17 amino acids. The ends were cut back, 5 bases at V and 0 bases at J, with 19 bases in the middle. The germline gives CDR1 SEHNR, CDR2 FQNEAQ (reference sequence). The CDR3 DNA follows: TGTGCCAGCAGCACCACAGGAGGCAGGGTCATGAACACTGAAGCTTTCTTT. Amino acid sequence: CASSTTGGRVMNTEAFF.

This clonotype was recorded a few times. The V gene is TRBV20-1, the J gene TRBJ1-4, with 7 bases that match TRBD1. V gave up 3 bases and J gave up 13 bases; unmatched junction bases: 17. Germline loops: CDR1 DFQATT, CDR2 SNEGSKA (reference sequence). The CDR3 runs 15 residues. The CDR3 loop is CSARDRGGLYRGLFF. DNA of the CDR3: TGCAGTGCTAGGGACCGAGGGGGCTTATACCGAGGACTGTTTTTT.

This clonotype was detected a few times. The chain employs TRBV6-1 and TRBJ1-2, with D hard to call. Trimming took 5 bases from V and 3 from J, leaving 19 bases between them. The length of the CDR3 is 16 residues. CDR1 is MNHNS and CDR2 is SASEGT in the germline V gene. The CDR3 nucleotides read TGTGCCAGCAGTCCTCCACCTTCACGGTCGGACTATGGCTACACCTTC. This gives the protein CASSPPPSRSDYGYTF.

This clonotype was detected only a few times. V and J are TRBV6-1 and TRBJ2-3; a possible D gene is TRBD1 (5 bases). Trimming removed 4 bases at V and 6 bases at J, with 20 bases between. Germline CDR1 reads MNHNS; CDR2 reads SASEGT. CDR3 size: 16 residues. CDR3 loop: CASSAQTAWLADTQYF. In DNA form, the CDR3 reads TGTGCCAGCAGTGCCCAGACAGCATGGTTGGCCGATACGCAGTATTTT.

V and J are TRBV9 and TRBJ2-3; TRBD2 matches at 15 bases. The V segment lost 4 bases and the J segment 4 bases; nucleotides outside the gene matches: 7. CDR1 is SGDLS and CDR2 is YYNGEE in the germline V gene. The CDR3 is 17 residues long. For the CDR3, the DNA is TGTGCCAGCAGCACCCACCGGACTAGCGGGGGGGCAGATACGCAGTATTTT. This sequence encodes CASSTHRTSGGADTQYF.